Here is one T cell receptor beta chain with its context. Libraries were prepared by immunoSEQ multiplex PCR; TCRdb keeps only in-frame clonotypes and omits some of them. The table includes some 190,000 clones, around nine tenths detected once. The data originate from a study of Ad26.COV2.S vaccination and SARS-CoV-2 variants. CDR3 length equals 14 residues. CDR1 and CDR2 (germline): LNHDA, SQIVND (reference sequence). Trimming removed 5 bases from V and 3 bases from J; junction bases left unmatched: 5. This TCR came from a human donor who had recovered from COVID-19. Material: peripheral blood, obtained after recovery from COVID-19. The gene calls are TRBV19 and TRBJ2-7; TRBD1 aligns across 9 bases. The CDR3 reads CASSSTTGGYEQYF. The CDR3 nucleotides read TGTGCCAGTAGTTCCACGACAGGGGGCTACGAGCAGTACTTC.